This T cell receptor (beta chain) derives from a study of blood T cell repertoires in COVID-19 (dated by TCRdb to between 2020 and 2021). In the study overall: The collaborator samples originated in the United States, Italy and Spain and spanned the acute and convalescent phases of COVID-19. The prospective study material was composed of cDNA or gDNA derived from T cells, B-cell-depleted T cells, or PBMCs. Subjects who had been exposed to COVID-19, were actively infected with it, or had recovered from it provided the deeply sampled blood TCRbeta repertoires that made up the dataset. The repertoires were made available in a free public database intended to serve as a resource for research on the immune response to SARS-CoV-2. Samples came from the ongoing ImmuneRACE study (first 160 participants) plus 1,254 subjects from 6 global collaborators. Sample metadata almost always included a de-identified subject ID, COVID-19 status, age in years and sex. Where available, HLA class I and class II types were obtained from metadata supplied by the sample provider rather than from assay-based typing.

TCRbeta CDR3 regions were amplified from genomic DNA using the immunoSEQ Assay, a bias-controlled multiplex PCR. The published analysis was carried out like this. Within the assay, amplification of reference gene primers was used to estimate how many nucleated cells each sample contained. Sequence reads were collapsed and filtered to measure the absolute abundance of every unique TCRbeta CDR3 rearrangement. Productive Simpson clonality was computed per sample as the square root of Simpson's diversity index over productive rearrangements. The clones in this table, taken by TCRdb from immuneACCESS, are in-frame only. Not every clone is retained; where verified, under half of the shortfall comes from an unresolved V gene, and the cause of the rest is unknown. From that table come the V and J calls and clone size; the DNA was used to work out D and trimming. Within this sample are some 200,000 clones, with around nine tenths of them counted one time only. The ten largest clones capture around an eighth of the sample.

The paper as a whole reports these results and caveats: The quantity of clinical and demographic metadata differed by source and by participant and was supplied without curation.

CDR3 length: 14 amino acids, cysteine to phenylalanine. Only the CDR3 portion is preserved as DNA: 42 bases, with reading frame beginning at the first base. Based on the germline V gene, the CDR1 and CDR2 sequences are SGHRS and YFSETQ. V lost 1 base and J lost 3 bases; the stretch between them is 11 bases long. About this clone: The antigen it recognizes is unknown. Base qualities are not provided; no much larger clone lies one nucleotide away.

In Seattle, one collaborating source enrolled patients while the infection was active and tracked those patients longitudinally over the course of disease. Collaborating institutions collected whole blood in K2EDTA tubes following their own protocols. For TCRbeta analysis, collaborator samples were shipped as frozen whole blood, as isolated PBMCs, or as DNA extracted from either sample type. The rearrangement joined TRBV5-1 to TRBJ2-7; TRBD1 is a possible D gene, resting on 6 matching bases. This clonotype was sampled from an older woman with COVID-19, enrolled during active disease. The sample consisted of peripheral blood. DNA sequence: TGCGCCAGCAGCTTGAACCGGGACAACTACGAGCAGTACTTC. It translates to CASSLNRDNYEQYF.